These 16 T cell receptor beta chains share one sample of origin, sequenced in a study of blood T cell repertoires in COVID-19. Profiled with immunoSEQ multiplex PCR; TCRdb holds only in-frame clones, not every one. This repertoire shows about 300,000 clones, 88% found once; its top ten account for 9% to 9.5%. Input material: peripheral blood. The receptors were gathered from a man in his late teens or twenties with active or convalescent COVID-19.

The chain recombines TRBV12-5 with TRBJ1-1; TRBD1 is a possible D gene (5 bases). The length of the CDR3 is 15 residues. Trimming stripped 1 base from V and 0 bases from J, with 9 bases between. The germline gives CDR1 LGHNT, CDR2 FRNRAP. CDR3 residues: CASGLGTPMNTEAFF. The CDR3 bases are TGTGCTAGTGGTTTGGGGACACCAATGAACACTGAAGCTTTCTTT. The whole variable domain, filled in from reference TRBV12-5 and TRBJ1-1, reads DARVTQTPRHKVTEMGQEVTMRCQPILGHNTVFWYRQTMMQGLELLAYFRNRAPLDDSGMPKDRFSAEMPDATLATLKIQPSEPRDSAVYFCASGLGTPMNTEAFFGQGTRLTVV.

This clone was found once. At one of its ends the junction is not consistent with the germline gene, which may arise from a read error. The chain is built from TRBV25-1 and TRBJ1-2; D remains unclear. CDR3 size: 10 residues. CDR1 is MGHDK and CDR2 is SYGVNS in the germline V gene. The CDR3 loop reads CASSEIKLFF. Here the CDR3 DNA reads TGTGCCAGCAGTGAAATCAAATTGTTCTTC.

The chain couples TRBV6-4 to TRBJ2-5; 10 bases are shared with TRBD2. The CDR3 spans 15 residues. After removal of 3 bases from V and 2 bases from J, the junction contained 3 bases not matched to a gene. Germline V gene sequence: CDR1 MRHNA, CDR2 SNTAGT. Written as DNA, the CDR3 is TGTGCCAGCAGTGAGATAGCGGGGGGACAAGAGACCCAGTACTTC. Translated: CASSEIAGGQETQYF.

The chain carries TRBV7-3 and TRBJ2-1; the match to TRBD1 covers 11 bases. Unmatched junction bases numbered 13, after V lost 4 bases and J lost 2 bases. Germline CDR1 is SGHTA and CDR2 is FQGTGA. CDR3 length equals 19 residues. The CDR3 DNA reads TGTGCCAGCAGCTCCCAAAGGGCGGGGACAGGGGGACCCTACAATGAGCAGTTCTTC. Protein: CASSSQRAGTGGPYNEQFF.

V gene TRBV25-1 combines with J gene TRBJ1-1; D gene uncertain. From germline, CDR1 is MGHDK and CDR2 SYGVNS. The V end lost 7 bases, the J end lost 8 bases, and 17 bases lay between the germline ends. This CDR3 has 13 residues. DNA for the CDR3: TGTGCCAGCACCAAAGGAGGACCAGCCGAAGCTTTCTTT. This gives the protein CASTKGGPAEAFF.

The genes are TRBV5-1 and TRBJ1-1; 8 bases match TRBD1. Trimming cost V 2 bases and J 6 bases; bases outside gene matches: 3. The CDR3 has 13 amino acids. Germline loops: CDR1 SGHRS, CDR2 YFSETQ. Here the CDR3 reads CASSFGQGPEAFF. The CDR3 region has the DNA TGCGCCAGCAGCTTCGGACAGGGCCCTGAAGCTTTCTTT.

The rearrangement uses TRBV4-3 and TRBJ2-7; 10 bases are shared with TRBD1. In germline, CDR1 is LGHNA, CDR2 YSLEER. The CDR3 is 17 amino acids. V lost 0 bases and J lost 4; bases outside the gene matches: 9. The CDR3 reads CASSQETGGWGTYEQYF. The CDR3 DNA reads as TGCGCCAGCAGCCAAGAGACAGGGGGCTGGGGGACTTACGAGCAGTACTTC.

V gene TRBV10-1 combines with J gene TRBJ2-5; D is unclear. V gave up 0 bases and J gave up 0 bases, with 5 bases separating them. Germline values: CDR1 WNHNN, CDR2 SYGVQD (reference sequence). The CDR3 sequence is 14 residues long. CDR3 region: CASSESDNQETQYF. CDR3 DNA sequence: TGCGCCAGCAGTGAGTCAGACAACCAAGAGACCCAGTACTTC.

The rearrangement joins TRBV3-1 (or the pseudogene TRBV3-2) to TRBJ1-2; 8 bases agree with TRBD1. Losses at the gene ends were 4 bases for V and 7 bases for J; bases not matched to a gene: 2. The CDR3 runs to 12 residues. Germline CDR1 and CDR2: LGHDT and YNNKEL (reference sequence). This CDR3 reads CASSRTGGGYTF. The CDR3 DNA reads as TGTGCCAGCAGCCGAACAGGGGGTGGCTACACCTTC.

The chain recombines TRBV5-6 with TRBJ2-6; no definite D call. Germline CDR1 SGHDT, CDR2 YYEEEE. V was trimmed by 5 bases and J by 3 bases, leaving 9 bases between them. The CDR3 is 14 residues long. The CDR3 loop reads CASSLGGGANVLTF. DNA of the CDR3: TGTGCCAGCAGTTTAGGCGGTGGGGCCAACGTCCTGACTTTC.

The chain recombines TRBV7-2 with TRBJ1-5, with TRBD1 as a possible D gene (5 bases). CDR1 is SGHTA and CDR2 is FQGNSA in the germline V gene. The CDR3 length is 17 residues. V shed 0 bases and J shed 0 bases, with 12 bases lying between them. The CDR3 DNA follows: TGTGCCAGCAGCTTAGCCGGGGGGGGGATTAGCAATCAGCCCCAGCATTTT. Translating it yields CASSLAGGGISNQPQHF. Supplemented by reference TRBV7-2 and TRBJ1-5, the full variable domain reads GAGVSQSPSNKVTEKGKDVELRCDPISGHTALYWYRQSLGQGLEFLIYFQGNSAPDKSGLPSDRFSAERTGGSVSTLTIQRTQQEDSAVYLCASSLAGGGISNQPQHFGDGTRLSIL.

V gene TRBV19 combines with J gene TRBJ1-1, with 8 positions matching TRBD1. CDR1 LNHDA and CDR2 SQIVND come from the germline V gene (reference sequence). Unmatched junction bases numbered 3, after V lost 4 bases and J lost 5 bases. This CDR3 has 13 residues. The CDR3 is CASSNWDRTEAFF. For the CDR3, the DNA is TGTGCCAGTAGTAACTGGGACAGGACTGAAGCTTTCTTT.

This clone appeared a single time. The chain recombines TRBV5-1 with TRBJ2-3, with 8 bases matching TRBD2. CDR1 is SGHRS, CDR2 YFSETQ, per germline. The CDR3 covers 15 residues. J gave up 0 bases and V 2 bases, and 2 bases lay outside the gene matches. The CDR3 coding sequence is TGCGCCAGCAGCTTAAGCGGGGGAAGCACAGATACGCAGTATTTT. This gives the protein CASSLSGGSTDTQYF.

The CDR3 nucleotides read TGTGCCAGCAGTCACCCATCCGGGACTAGCTTGTATTTT. Residues: CASSHPSGTSLYF. This chain links TRBV6-6 with TRBJ2-3; 9 nucleotides match TRBD2. CDR3 length: 13 residues. Losses at the gene ends were 5 bases for V and 14 bases for J; bases not matched to a gene: 11. Germline CDR1 MNHNY, CDR2 SVGAGI (reference sequence).

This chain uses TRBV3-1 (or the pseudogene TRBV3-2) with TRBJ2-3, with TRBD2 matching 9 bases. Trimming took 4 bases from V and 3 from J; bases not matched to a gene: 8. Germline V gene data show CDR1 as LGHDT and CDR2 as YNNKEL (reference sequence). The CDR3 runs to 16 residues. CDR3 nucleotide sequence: TGTGCCAGCAGCCGCGGGGGGGGCGAATCTACAGATACGCAGTATTTT. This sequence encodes CASSRGGGESTDTQYF.

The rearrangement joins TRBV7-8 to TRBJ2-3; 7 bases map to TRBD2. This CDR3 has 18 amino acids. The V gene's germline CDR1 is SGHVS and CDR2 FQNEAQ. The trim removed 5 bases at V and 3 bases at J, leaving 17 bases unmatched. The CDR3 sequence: CASSQALLSSGGTDTQYF. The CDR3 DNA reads TGTGCCAGCAGCCAAGCCCTACTTTCTAGCGGAGGGACAGATACGCAGTATTTT.